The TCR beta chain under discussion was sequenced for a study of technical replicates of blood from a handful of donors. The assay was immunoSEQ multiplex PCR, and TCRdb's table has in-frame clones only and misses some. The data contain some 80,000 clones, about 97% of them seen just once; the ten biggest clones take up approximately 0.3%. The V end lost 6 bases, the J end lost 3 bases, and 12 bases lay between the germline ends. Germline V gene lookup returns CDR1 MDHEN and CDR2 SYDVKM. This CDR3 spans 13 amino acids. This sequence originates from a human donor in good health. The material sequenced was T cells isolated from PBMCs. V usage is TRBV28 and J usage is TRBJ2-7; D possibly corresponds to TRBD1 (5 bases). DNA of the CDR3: TGTGCCAGCAGAGGGGTTATGTTCTACGAGCAGTACTTC. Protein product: CASRGVMFYEQYF.